This T cell receptor (beta chain) was recorded in a study of blood T cell repertoires in COVID-19. The overall study: The United States, Italy and Spain were the sources of the acute and convalescent COVID-19 samples. T cells, B-cell-depleted T cells, or PBMCs supplied cDNA or gDNA.

Germline lookup yields CDR1 KGHSH and CDR2 LQKENI. Trimming at V came to 0 bases and at J to 4 bases, leaving 4 bases not matched to a gene. This CDR3 region has 16 residues. Data came from immunoSEQ multiplex PCR; TCRdb stores just in-frame clones and leaves some out. The table shows over 200,000 clones, with about 85% occurring only once. This receptor was obtained from a woman aged 18-35 years who had recovered from COVID-19. V is TRBV18 and J is TRBJ2-1; 9 nucleotides match TRBD2. The sequenced material came from peripheral blood. The CDR3 coding sequence is TGTGCCAGCTCACCACCGACTAGCGGAGATTACAATGAGCAGTTCTTC. Its protein is CASSPPTSGDYNEQFF.